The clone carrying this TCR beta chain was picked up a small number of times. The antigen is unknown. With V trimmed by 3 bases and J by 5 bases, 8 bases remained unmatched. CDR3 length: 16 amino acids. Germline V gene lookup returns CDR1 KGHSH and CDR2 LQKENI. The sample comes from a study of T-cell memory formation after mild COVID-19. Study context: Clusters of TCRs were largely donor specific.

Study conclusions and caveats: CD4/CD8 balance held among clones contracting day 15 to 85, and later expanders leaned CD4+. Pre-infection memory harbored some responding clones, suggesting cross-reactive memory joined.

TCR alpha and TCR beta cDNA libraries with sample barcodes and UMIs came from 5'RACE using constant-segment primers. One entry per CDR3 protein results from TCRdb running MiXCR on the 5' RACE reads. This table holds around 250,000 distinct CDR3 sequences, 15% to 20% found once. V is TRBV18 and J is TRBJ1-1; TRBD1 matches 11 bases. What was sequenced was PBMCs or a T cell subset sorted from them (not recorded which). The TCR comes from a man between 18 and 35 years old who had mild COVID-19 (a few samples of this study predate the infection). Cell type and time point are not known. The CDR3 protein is CASSPVGQGAGTEAFF. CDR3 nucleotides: TGTGCCAGCTCACCCGTAGGACAGGGGGCAGGGACTGAAGCTTTCTTT. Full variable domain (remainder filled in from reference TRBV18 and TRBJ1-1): NAGVMQNPRHLVRRRGQEARLRCSPMKGHSHVYWYRQLPEEGLKFMVYLQKENIIDESGMPKERFSAEFPKEGPSILRIQQVVRGDSAAYFCASSPVGQGAGTEAFFGQGTRLTVV.